Below are 21 T cell receptor beta chains sequenced from a single sample in a study of OX40 agonist ivuxolimab in advanced cancers. Using immunoSEQ multiplex PCR, the repertoire was profiled, and TCRdb retains in-frame clones only, with some absent. Here the sample spans approximately 79,000 clones, about 90% being singletons. Specimen: CD4+ or CD8+ T cells sorted from blood, collected in a trial of the OX40 agonist ivuxolimab. The receptor set was obtained from an adult with an advanced solid tumor such as melanoma, head and neck, liver or kidney cancer.

The rearrangement uses TRBV21-1 and TRBJ2-3; the table's TRBD1 call for D was not verified on the DNA. TRBV21-1 is marked as a pseudogene. This CDR3 spans 15 amino acids. CDR3 protein: CASTRQPDYTDTQYF. The CDR3 DNA reads as TGTGCCAGCACCCGACAGCCAGATTACACAGATACGCAGTATTTT.

V usage is TRBV7-2 and J usage is TRBJ1-6; TRBD1 might be the D (5 bases). V was trimmed by 3 bases and J by 4 bases, leaving 16 bases between them. The germline CDR1 and CDR2 sequences are SGHTA and FQGNSA. There are 17 residues in the CDR3. The CDR3 nucleotides are TGTGCCAGCAGCTTGAACTTTATCAGGGCATATAATTCACCCCTCCACTTT. Translation gives CASSLNFIRAYNSPLHF.

The chain couples TRBV13 to TRBJ1-2; D not certain. V gave up 2 bases and J gave up 0 bases, with 16 bases separating them. Germline-derived CDR1 and CDR2 are PRHDT and FYEKMQ (reference sequence). This CDR3 has 17 amino acids. CDR3 DNA: TGTGCCAGCAGCTTAACCGTAAGGGCTACCTCTAACTATGGCTACACCTTC. The encoded protein is CASSLTVRATSNYGYTF.

This clone has a single count. The chain uses TRBV11-2 and TRBJ1-6; D gene uncertain. The CDR3 runs 16 residues. Germline V gene lookup returns CDR1 SGHAT and CDR2 FQNNGV. V was shortened by 2 bases and J by 0 bases, with 8 bases between the two germline ends. The CDR3 DNA sequence: TGTGCCAGCAGCTTATATTCAAGCTCCTATAATTCACCCCTCCACTTT. Its translation is CASSLYSSSYNSPLHF.

This chain joins TRBV11-2 and TRBJ2-3, with a weak D call TRBD2 (6 bases). The ends were cut back, 3 bases at V and 0 bases at J, with 10 bases in the middle. Germline-derived CDR1 and CDR2 are SGHAT and FQNNGV. The CDR3 is made up of 15 amino acids. The CDR3 DNA sequence: TGTGCCAGCAGCTTGGGGGACTCTAGCACAGATACGCAGTATTTT. It is translated as CASSLGDSSTDTQYF.

The genes are TRBV9 and TRBJ1-2; the D is unclear. The CDR3 loop spans 14 amino acids. V lost 1 base and J 2 bases, leaving 9 bases between the germline ends. Germline CDR1 SGDLS, CDR2 YYNGEE. This CDR3 reads CASSVPPANYGYTF. DNA for the CDR3: TGTGCCAGCAGCGTACCCCCAGCGAACTATGGCTACACCTTC.

This clone came up once. V gene TRBV9 combines with J gene TRBJ2-3; 12 positions match TRBD2. Germline assignment: CDR1 SGDLS and CDR2 YYNGEE. CDR3 length: 17 amino acids. Unmatched junction bases numbered 3, after V lost 0 bases and J lost 1 base. CDR3 loop: CASSVAASGGGTDTQYF. The CDR3 nucleotides read TGTGCCAGCAGCGTAGCCGCTAGCGGGGGGGGCACAGATACGCAGTATTTT.

V gene TRBV15 combines with J gene TRBJ1-1; 10 positions agree with TRBD1. This CDR3 region has 15 residues. V trimming: 0 bases; J trimming: 6 bases; junction bases outside the gene matches: 4. Germline V CDR1 and CDR2: LNHNV, YYDKDF (reference sequence). The CDR3 nucleotides read TGTGCCACCAGCAGAGATCGGGGGACAGGGGCTGAAGCTTTCTTT. Protein product: CATSRDRGTGAEAFF.

This clone came up once. The rearrangement uses TRBV27 and TRBJ2-5, with 9 nucleotides matching TRBD2. CDR1 MNHEY and CDR2 SMNVEV come from the germline V gene (reference sequence). V lost 7 bases and J lost 6; bases outside the gene matches: 18. This CDR3 spans 17 amino acids. The CDR3 reads CASNPGAAGGPRQTQYF. The CDR3 nucleotides are TGTGCCAGCAACCCGGGGGCAGCGGGGGGCCCCCGGCAGACCCAGTACTTC.

This clone was detected only once. V and J are TRBV18 and TRBJ1-5, with 8 bases aligning to TRBD1. With V trimmed by 3 bases and J by 2 bases, 0 bases remained unmatched. The CDR3 totals 14 residues. In germline, CDR1 is KGHSH, CDR2 LQKENI. The CDR3 sequence: CASSPGQGNQPQHF. Written as DNA, the CDR3 is TGTGCCAGCTCACCGGGACAGGGCAATCAGCCCCAGCATTTT.

This clone was counted a single time. J is TRBJ1-1 and V is TRBV9, with D perhaps matching TRBD1 (5 bases). Germline assignment: CDR1 SGDLS and CDR2 YYNGEE. V was pared by 3 bases and J by 0 bases, with 15 bases between. The CDR3 has 16 residues. The CDR3 spells CASSAPIGRVNTEAFF. The CDR3 DNA reads TGTGCCAGCAGCGCCCCGATTGGCAGGGTGAACACTGAAGCTTTCTTT.

This rearrangement joins TRBV6-6 to TRBJ2-2; 11 nucleotides align to TRBD2. CDR3 length equals 15 residues. Germline V gives CDR1 MNHNY, CDR2 SVGAGI (reference sequence). With 3 bases clipped from V and 3 bases from J, the junction kept 0 bases outside the gene matches. The DNA for the CDR3 is TGTGCCAGCAGTTATAGCGGGGGGGACACCGGGGAGCTGTTTTTT. Translating it yields CASSYSGGDTGELFF.

The CDR3 loop is CASSLEGTAYMSSGNTIYF. As DNA, the CDR3 is TGTGCCAGCAGCTTAGAAGGGACAGCATACATGAGCTCTGGAAACACCATATATTTT. This sequence joins TRBV7-9 and TRBJ1-3; the match to TRBD1 covers 7 bases. The germline V gene has CDR1 SEHNR and CDR2 FQNEAQ (reference sequence). The V gene end was trimmed by 1 base and the J gene end by 0 bases; junction bases not matched to a gene: 12. The CDR3 contains 19 residues.

The rearrangement links TRBV6-1 to TRBJ1-5; D possibly corresponds to TRBD1 (6 bases). Germline V CDR1 and CDR2: MNHNS, SASEGT. V was cut by 5 bases and J by 3 bases, with 14 bases left in between. The CDR3 is 15 residues long. This chain's CDR3 is CASSLVDSFNQPQHF. The CDR3 nucleotides are TGTGCCAGCAGTCTGGTGGACAGCTTCAATCAGCCCCAGCATTTT.

The genes are TRBV10-3 and TRBJ2-2; no reliable D call. The CDR3 covers 14 residues. Trimming cost V 8 bases and J 0 bases, with 10 bases left between them. From germline, CDR1 is ENHRY and CDR2 SYGVKD. CDR3 coding DNA: TGTGCCATCCCTCAGACGACGAACACCGGGGAGCTGTTTTTT. Amino acids: CAIPQTTNTGELFF.

As DNA, the CDR3 is TGCAGCGTTGTTGCAGGGGCCTACGAGCAGTACTTC. Its protein is CSVVAGAYEQYF. This chain joins TRBV29-1 and TRBJ2-7; D perhaps matches TRBD1 (6 bases). V was trimmed by 4 bases and J by 2 bases, leaving 9 bases between them. This CDR3 has 12 amino acids. Germline CDR1 and CDR2: SQVTM and ANQGSEA.

This clone was recorded only once. The CDR3 DNA reads as TGTGCGAGCCACCCGCAGGGTTATGTCGAGCAGTACTTC. This encodes CASHPQGYVEQYF. The J gene is TRBJ2-7, the V gene TRBV6-1; possible D gene TRBD1, 5 bases. There are 13 residues in the CDR3. Germline V gene data show CDR1 as MNHNS and CDR2 as SASEGT.

This chain connects TRBV6-1 to TRBJ1-1; perhaps TRBD1 as D (5 bases). This CDR3 region has 16 residues. Germline V gives CDR1 MNHNS, CDR2 SASEGT. Trimming removed 3 bases at V and 4 bases at J, with 18 bases between. CDR3 DNA sequence: TGTGCCAGCAGTGACTTTGCCGGGACCCGCGGCACTGAAGCTTTCTTT. It codes for CASSDFAGTRGTEAFF.

This clone was counted once. CDR3 DNA sequence: TGCAGCGTTGAAGAGGGGTCACAAGAGACCCAGTACTTC. Translated: CSVEEGSQETQYF. The chain joins TRBV29-1 to TRBJ2-5; unclear D gene. Trimming cost V 0 bases and J 2 bases, with 7 bases left between them. The CDR3 covers 13 residues. CDR1 and CDR2 (germline): SQVTM, ANQGSEA.

The chain is built from TRBV27 and TRBJ1-4, with 9 bases that match TRBD1. Germline CDR1 MNHEY, CDR2 SMNVEV (reference sequence). J lost 8 bases, V lost 5 bases, and 9 bases had no gene match. The CDR3 extends over 15 amino acids. The CDR3 is CASSHRTGAIEKLFF. CDR3 sequence (DNA): TGTGCCAGCAGTCACAGGACAGGGGCGATCGAAAAACTGTTTTTT.

The chain links TRBV6-5 to TRBJ2-2; no reliable D call. This CDR3 is 11 amino acids long. Germline V lookup: CDR1 MNHEY, CDR2 SVGAGI. Trimming stripped 7 bases from V and 7 bases from J, with 7 bases between. The CDR3 DNA reads as TGTGCCAGCAATAACGGCGGGGAGCTGTTTTTT. Translation: CASNNGGELFF.